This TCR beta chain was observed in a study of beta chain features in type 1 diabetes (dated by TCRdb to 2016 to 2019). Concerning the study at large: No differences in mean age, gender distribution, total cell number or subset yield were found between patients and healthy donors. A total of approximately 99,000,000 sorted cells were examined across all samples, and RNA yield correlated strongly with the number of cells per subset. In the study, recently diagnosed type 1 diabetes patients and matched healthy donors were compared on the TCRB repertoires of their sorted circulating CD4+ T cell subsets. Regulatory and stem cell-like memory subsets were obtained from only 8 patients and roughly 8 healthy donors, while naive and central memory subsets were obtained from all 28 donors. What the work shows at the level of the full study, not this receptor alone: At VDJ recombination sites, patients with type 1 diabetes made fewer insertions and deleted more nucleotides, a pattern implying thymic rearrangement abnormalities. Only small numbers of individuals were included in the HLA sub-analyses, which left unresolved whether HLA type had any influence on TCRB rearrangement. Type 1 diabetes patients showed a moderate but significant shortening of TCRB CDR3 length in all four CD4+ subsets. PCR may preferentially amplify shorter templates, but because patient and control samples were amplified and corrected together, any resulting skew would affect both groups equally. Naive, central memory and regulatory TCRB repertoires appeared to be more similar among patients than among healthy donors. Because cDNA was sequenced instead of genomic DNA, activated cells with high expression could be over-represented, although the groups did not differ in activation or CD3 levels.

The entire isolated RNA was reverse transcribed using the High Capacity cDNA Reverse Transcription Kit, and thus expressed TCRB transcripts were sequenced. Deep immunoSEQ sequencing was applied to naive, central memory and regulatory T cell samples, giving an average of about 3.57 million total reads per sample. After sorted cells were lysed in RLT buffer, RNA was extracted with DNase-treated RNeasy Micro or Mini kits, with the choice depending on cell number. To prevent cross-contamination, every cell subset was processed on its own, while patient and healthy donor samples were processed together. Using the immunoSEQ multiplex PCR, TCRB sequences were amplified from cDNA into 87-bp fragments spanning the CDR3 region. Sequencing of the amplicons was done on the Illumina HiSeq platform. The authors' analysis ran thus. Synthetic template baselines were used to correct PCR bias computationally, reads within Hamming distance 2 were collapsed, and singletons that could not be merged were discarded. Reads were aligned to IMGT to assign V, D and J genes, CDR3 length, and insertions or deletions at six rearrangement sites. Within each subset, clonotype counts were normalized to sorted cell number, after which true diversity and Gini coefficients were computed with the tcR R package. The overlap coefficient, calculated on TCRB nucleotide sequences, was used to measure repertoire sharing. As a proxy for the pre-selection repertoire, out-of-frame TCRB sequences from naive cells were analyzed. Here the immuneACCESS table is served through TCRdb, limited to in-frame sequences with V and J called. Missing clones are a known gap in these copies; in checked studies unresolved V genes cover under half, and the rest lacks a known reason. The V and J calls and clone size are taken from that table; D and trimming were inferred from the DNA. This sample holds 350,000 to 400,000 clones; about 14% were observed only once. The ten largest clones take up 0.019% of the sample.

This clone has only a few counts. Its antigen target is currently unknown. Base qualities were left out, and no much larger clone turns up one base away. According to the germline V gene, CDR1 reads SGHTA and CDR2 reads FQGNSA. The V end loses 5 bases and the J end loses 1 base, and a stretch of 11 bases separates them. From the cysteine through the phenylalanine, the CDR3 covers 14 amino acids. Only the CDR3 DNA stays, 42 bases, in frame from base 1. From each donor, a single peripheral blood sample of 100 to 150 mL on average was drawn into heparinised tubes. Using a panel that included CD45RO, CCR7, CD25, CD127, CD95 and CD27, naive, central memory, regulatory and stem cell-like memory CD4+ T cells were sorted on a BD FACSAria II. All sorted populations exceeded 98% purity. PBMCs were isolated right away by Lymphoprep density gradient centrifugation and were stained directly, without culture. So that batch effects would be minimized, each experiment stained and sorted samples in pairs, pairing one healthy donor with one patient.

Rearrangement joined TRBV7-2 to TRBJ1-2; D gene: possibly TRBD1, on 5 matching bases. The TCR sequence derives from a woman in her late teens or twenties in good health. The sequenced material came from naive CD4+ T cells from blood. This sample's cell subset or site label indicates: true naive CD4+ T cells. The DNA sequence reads TGTGCCAGCAGCCCACAGGAAATTAACTATGGCTACACCTTC. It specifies CASSPQEINYGYTF. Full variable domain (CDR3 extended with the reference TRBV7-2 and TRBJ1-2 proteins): GAGVSQSPSNKVTEKGKDVELRCDPISGHTALYWYRQSLGQGLEFLIYFQGNSAPDKSGLPSDRFSAERTGGSVSTLTIQRTQQEDSAVYLCASSPQEINYGYTFGSGTRLTVV.